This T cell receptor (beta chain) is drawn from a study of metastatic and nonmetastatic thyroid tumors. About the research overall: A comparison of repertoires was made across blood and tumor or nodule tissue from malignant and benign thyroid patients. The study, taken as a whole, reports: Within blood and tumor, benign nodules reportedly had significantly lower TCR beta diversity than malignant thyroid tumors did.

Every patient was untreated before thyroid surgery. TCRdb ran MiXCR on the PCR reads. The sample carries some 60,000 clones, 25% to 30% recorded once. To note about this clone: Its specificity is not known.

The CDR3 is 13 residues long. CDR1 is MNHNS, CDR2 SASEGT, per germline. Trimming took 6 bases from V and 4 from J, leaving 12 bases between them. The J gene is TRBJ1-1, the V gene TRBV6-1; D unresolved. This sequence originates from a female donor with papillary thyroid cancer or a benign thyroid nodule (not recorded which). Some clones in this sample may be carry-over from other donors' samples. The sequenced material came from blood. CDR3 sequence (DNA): TGTGCCAGCAGCCACGGACCCGTCACTGAAGCTTTCTTT. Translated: CASSHGPVTEAFF.